The rows below give T cell receptor beta chains drawn from one sample of a study of identical twins. Via MiXCR, TCRdb re-called the 5' RACE reads, giving one row per CDR3 protein. The table lists 350,000 to 500,000 distinct CDR3 sequences, 18% of them singletons. Sequencing input: naive T cells sorted from blood. Every receptor here comes from a man aged 50 to 59 in good health. Both conserved end residues are part of each CDR3. The order of the fields is D gene, J gene, V gene, clone size, CDR3 DNA, CDR3 protein. D genes are given only for firm matches. Only part of the rows carry a size: once, few, many, or a class if the clone is expanded.

d_gene: NA; j_gene: TRBJ2-7; v_gene: TRBV5-5; abundance: NA; CDR3nt: TGTGCCAGCAGCTACCGGGGCGGCTACGAGCAGTACTTC; CDR3aa: CASSYRGGYEQYF
d_gene: NA; j_gene: TRBJ2-7; v_gene: TRBV9; abundance: NA; CDR3nt: TGTGCCAGCAGCGTAGGGCAGGGCGGAGTGAGCGAGCAGTACTTC; CDR3aa: CASSVGQGGVSEQYF
d_gene: NA; j_gene: TRBJ2-7; v_gene: TRBV28; abundance: few; CDR3nt: TGTGCCAGTCCACTTACACGAGTCTACGAGCAGTACTTC; CDR3aa: CASPLTRVYEQYF
d_gene: TRBD1; j_gene: TRBJ1-3; v_gene: TRBV20-1; abundance: few; CDR3nt: TGCAGTGCTAGATCCCCCGACAGGGTGCCTGGAAACACCATATATTTT; CDR3aa: CSARSPDRVPGNTIYF
d_gene: TRBD2; j_gene: TRBJ2-1; v_gene: TRBV6-2/TRBV6-3; abundance: many; CDR3nt: TGTGCCAGCAGTTCCGGGACTAGCCTAGCCTACAATGAGCAGTTCTTC; CDR3aa: CASSSGTSLAYNEQFF
d_gene: TRBD1; j_gene: TRBJ1-1; v_gene: TRBV7-8; abundance: few; CDR3nt: TGTGCCAGCAGCGTCAAAAAGACAACAGGGGGCCAAAGCACTGAAGCTTTCTTT; CDR3aa: CASSVKKTTGGQSTEAFF
d_gene: NA; j_gene: TRBJ2-2; v_gene: TRBV25-1; abundance: NA; CDR3nt: TGTGCCAGCAGGACCCTAGGGACCGGGGAGCTGTTTTTT; CDR3aa: CASRTLGTGELFF
d_gene: NA; j_gene: TRBJ2-5; v_gene: TRBV7-6; abundance: few; CDR3nt: TGTGCCAGCAGCCCCAGATTCCGGGTCCCTCCGGAGACCCAGTACTTC; CDR3aa: CASSPRFRVPPETQYF
d_gene: NA; j_gene: TRBJ2-3; v_gene: TRBV7-5; abundance: NA; CDR3nt: NA; CDR3aa: CISVSEASARGGDTQYF
d_gene: NA; j_gene: TRBJ2-1; v_gene: TRBV7-9; abundance: few; CDR3nt: TGTGCCAGCAGTTTAAGCGTAGGGGGAAATGAGCAGTTCTTC; CDR3aa: CASSLSVGGNEQFF
d_gene: NA; j_gene: TRBJ2-7; v_gene: TRBV10-3; abundance: NA; CDR3nt: TGTGCCATCAGTGTTAGCCGGGACCCCTACGAGCAGTACTTC; CDR3aa: CAISVSRDPYEQYF
d_gene: TRBD2; j_gene: TRBJ2-3; v_gene: TRBV12-3/TRBV12-4; abundance: NA; CDR3nt: TGTGCCAGCAAGGCTAGCGGAAGCACAGATACGCAGTATTTT; CDR3aa: CASKASGSTDTQYF
d_gene: NA; j_gene: TRBJ1-1; v_gene: TRBV12-3/TRBV12-4; abundance: NA; CDR3nt: TGTGCCAGCACCTTGTTAGGTACTGAAGCTTTCTTT; CDR3aa: CASTLLGTEAFF
d_gene: TRBD2; j_gene: TRBJ2-5; v_gene: TRBV10-3; abundance: NA; CDR3nt: TGTGCCATCAGTGCAACGAGCGGGGGGCTAGAGACCCAGTACTTC; CDR3aa: CAISATSGGLETQYF
d_gene: NA; j_gene: TRBJ1-5; v_gene: TRBV4-1; abundance: NA; CDR3nt: TGCGCCAGCAGCCAAGAGGCAAACAACAATCAGCCCCAGCATTTT; CDR3aa: CASSQEANNNQPQHF
d_gene: NA; j_gene: TRBJ2-3; v_gene: TRBV21-1; abundance: NA; CDR3nt: TGTGCCAGCAGCCCGAAGGCCCAGCACACAGATACGCAGTATTTT; CDR3aa: CASSPKAQHTDTQYF
d_gene: NA; j_gene: TRBJ1-6; v_gene: TRBV7-2; abundance: many; CDR3nt: TGTGCCAGCAGCTTAGTAGAGGGTCGGTCACCCCTCCACTTT; CDR3aa: CASSLVEGRSPLHF
d_gene: NA; j_gene: TRBJ1-5; v_gene: TRBV15; abundance: NA; CDR3nt: TGTGCCACCAGCAAGGAGACCAATCAGCCCCAGCATTTT; CDR3aa: CATSKETNQPQHF
d_gene: NA; j_gene: TRBJ1-2; v_gene: TRBV20-1; abundance: once; CDR3nt: TGCAGTGCTAGAGAATCCGGGCAGGCCTATGGCTACACCTTC; CDR3aa: CSARESGQAYGYTF
d_gene: NA; j_gene: TRBJ1-1; v_gene: TRBV12-3/TRBV12-4; abundance: few; CDR3nt: TGTGCCAGCAACCGGGACACGAACACTGAAGCTTTCTTT; CDR3aa: CASNRDTNTEAFF
d_gene: NA; j_gene: TRBJ1-5; v_gene: TRBV7-2; abundance: NA; CDR3nt: TGTGCCAGCAGCTACACGGGGGTGGGTCAGCCCCAGCATTTT; CDR3aa: CASSYTGVGQPQHF
d_gene: TRBD1; j_gene: TRBJ2-1; v_gene: TRBV19; abundance: NA; CDR3nt: TGTGCCAGTAGTCCGTCACCGGGACAGGATAACCCACACAATGAGCAGTTCTTC; CDR3aa: CASSPSPGQDNPHNEQFF
d_gene: TRBD1; j_gene: TRBJ2-5; v_gene: TRBV29-1; abundance: NA; CDR3nt: TGCAGCGTCGCAGGGGGCACAAAAGGAGAGACCCAGTACTTC; CDR3aa: CSVAGGTKGETQYF
d_gene: NA; j_gene: TRBJ2-1; v_gene: TRBV7-2; abundance: many; CDR3nt: TGTGCCAGCAGCTTATCAGGGGTTTCCTACAATGAGCAGTTCTTC; CDR3aa: CASSLSGVSYNEQFF
d_gene: NA; j_gene: TRBJ2-7; v_gene: TRBV4-3; abundance: many; CDR3nt: TGCGCCAGCAGCCAAGGGGGGGGCGCCTACGAGCAGTACTTC; CDR3aa: CASSQGGGAYEQYF
d_gene: TRBD1; j_gene: TRBJ2-1; v_gene: TRBV24-1; abundance: many; CDR3nt: TGTGCCACCAGTGAGAGACAGGGGTCCTACAATGAGCAGTTCTTC; CDR3aa: CATSERQGSYNEQFF
d_gene: NA; j_gene: TRBJ1-1; v_gene: TRBV4-2; abundance: few; CDR3nt: TGTGCCAGCAGCCAAGATCGGGAGGGGCCGAACACTGAAGCTTTCTTT; CDR3aa: CASSQDREGPNTEAFF
d_gene: TRBD2; j_gene: TRBJ2-7; v_gene: TRBV5-1; abundance: few; CDR3nt: TGCGCCAGCAGGTTGGGGGGGACCGAGCAGTACTTC; CDR3aa: CASRLGGTEQYF
d_gene: NA; j_gene: TRBJ2-7; v_gene: TRBV15; abundance: few; CDR3nt: TGTGCCACCAGCAGAGATTTCGACCCGACGCGGGAGCAGTACTTC; CDR3aa: CATSRDFDPTREQYF
d_gene: TRBD2; j_gene: TRBJ2-1; v_gene: TRBV11-1; abundance: few; CDR3nt: TGTGCCAGCAGCAACCCGTTGTCTAGCGGTACCGCCTACAATGAGCAGTTCTTC; CDR3aa: CASSNPLSSGTAYNEQFF
d_gene: NA; j_gene: TRBJ1-4; v_gene: TRBV12-3/TRBV12-4; abundance: NA; CDR3nt: TGTGCCAGCAGTTTCCTACCGGCAACTAATGAAAAACTGTTTTTT; CDR3aa: CASSFLPATNEKLFF
d_gene: NA; j_gene: TRBJ2-1; v_gene: TRBV24-1; abundance: NA; CDR3nt: TGTGCCACCAGTGATTATTCAGGAGACAATGAGCAGTTCTTC; CDR3aa: CATSDYSGDNEQFF
d_gene: NA; j_gene: TRBJ2-5; v_gene: TRBV7-2; abundance: many; CDR3nt: TGTGCCAGCAGCTCGCCGTTACAAGAGACCCAGTACTTC; CDR3aa: CASSSPLQETQYF